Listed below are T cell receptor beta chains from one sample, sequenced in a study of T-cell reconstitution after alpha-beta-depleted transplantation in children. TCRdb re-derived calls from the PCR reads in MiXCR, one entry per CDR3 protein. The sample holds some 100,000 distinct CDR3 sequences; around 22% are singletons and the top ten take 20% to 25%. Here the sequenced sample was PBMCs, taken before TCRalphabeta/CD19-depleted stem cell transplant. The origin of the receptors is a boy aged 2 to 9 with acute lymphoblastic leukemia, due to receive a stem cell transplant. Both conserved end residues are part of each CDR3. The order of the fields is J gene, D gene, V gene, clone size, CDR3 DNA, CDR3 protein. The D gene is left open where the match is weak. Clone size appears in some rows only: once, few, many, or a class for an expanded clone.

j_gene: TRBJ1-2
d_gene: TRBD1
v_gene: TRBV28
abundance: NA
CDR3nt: TGTGCCAGCAGTCCGGGACAGGGGATTTTCTATGGCTACACCTTC
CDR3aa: CASSPGQGIFYGYTF

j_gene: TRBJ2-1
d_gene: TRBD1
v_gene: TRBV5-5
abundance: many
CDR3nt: TGTGCCAGCAGCTGGACAGGGGGGAATGAGCAGTTCTTC
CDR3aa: CASSWTGGNEQFF

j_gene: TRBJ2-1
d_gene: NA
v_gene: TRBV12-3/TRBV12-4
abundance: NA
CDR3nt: TGTGCCAGCAGTTTAAATGGAAACAATGAGCAGTTCTTC
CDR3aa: CASSLNGNNEQFF

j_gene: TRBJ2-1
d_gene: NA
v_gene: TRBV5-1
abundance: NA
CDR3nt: TGCGCCAGCAGCTTAAATCTGTACAATGAGCAGTTCTTC
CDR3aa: CASSLNLYNEQFF

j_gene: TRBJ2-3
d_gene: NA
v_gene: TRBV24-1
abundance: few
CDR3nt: TGTGCCACCAGTGCGGCCGGCACAGATACGCAGTATTTT
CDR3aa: CATSAAGTDTQYF

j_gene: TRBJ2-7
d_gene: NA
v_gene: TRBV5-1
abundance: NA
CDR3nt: TGCGCCAGCAGAAAAATACAGGGTTCCGAGCAGTACTTC
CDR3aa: CASRKIQGSEQYF

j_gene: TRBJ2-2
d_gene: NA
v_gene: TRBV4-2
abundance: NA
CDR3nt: TGTGCCAGCAGCCAGGACCGGAGAACTCCCGGGGAGCTGTTTTTT
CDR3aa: CASSQDRRTPGELFF

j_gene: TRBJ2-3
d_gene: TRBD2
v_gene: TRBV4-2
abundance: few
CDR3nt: TGTGCCAGCAGCCAAGTCGGGACTAGCGGAGGGGCAGATACGCAGTATTTT
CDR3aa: CASSQVGTSGGADTQYF

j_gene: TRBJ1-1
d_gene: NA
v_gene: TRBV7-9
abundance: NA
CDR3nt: TGTGCCAGCAGCCCCCTAGCGGGACCGAACACTGAAGCTTTCTTT
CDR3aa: CASSPLAGPNTEAFF

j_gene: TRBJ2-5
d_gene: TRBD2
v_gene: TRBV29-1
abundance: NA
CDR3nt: TGCAGCGCTAGCGGAGGGGCCCAAGAGACCCAGTACTTC
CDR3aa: CSASGGAQETQYF

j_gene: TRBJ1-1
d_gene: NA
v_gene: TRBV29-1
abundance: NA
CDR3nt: TGCAGCGTTGTTAGTTTCATGAACACTGAAGCTTTCTTT
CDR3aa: CSVVSFMNTEAFF

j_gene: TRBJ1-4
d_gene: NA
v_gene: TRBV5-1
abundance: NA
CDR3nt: TGCGCCAGCAGGCCGGGACTGGGGAATGAAAAACTGTTTTTT
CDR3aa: CASRPGLGNEKLFF

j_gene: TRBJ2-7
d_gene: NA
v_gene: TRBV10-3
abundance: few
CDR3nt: TGTGCCATCAAGAGCGACTACGAGCAGTACTTC
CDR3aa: CAIKSDYEQYF

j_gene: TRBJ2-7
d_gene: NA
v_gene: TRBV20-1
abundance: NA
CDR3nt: TGCAGTGCTAGGGGCCCGGCTACAGCGGGCCCGGGTGAGCAGTACTTC
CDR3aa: CSARGPATAGPGEQYF

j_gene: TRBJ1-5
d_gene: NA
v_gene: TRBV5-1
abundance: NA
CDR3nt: TGCGCCAGCAGCCCCGGACAGAATCAGCCCCAGCATTTT
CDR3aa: CASSPGQNQPQHF

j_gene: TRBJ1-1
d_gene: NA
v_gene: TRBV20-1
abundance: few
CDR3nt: TGCAGTGCCGATCGGGGGGGGCTGGGGGTGAACACTGAAGCTTTCTTT
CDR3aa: CSADRGGLGVNTEAFF

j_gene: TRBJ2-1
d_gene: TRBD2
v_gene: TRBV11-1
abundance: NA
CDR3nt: TGTGCCAGCAGCTTAGTGTCCCTAGCGGGGGCGTTTAGGGACTCCTACAATGAGCAGTTCTTC
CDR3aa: CASSLVSLAGAFRDSYNEQFF

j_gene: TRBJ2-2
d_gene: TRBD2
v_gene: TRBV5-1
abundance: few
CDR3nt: TGCGCCAGCAGCTCAAGACTAGCGGGGAACACCGGGGAGCTGTTTTTT
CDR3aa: CASSSRLAGNTGELFF